These T cell receptor beta chains were read from a single sample in a study of OX40 agonist ivuxolimab in advanced cancers. Assay used: immunoSEQ multiplex PCR; TCRdb lists only in-frame clones, some missing. The repertoire consists of some 77,000 clones, with over 70% occurring once and the leading ten covering 0.76%. Material: CD4+ or CD8+ T cells sorted from blood, obtained in a trial of the OX40 agonist ivuxolimab. The receptors shown here come from an adult with an advanced solid tumor such as melanoma, head and neck, liver or kidney cancer. CDR3s leave out the opening cysteine and the closing phenylalanine or tryptophan.

TRBV7-2,TRBJ2-7,ASSSAGGAQYEQY
TRBV7-9,TRBJ2-3,ASAPGAKDTQY
TRBV10-3,TRBJ1-4,AIKAGSNEKLF
TRBV5-4,TRBJ2-7,ASSLGTRTDYEQY
TRBV6-6,TRBJ2-2,ASAPGKNTGELF
TRBV27,TRBJ2-3,ASSRTGRQADTQY
TRBV7-2,TRBJ2-7,ASSLRSGLPYEQY
TRBV27,TRBJ2-7,ASSFQTPGQGESYEQY
TRBV6-1,TRBJ2-1,ASSRQSLYNEQF
TRBV6-5,TRBJ2-1,ASSYWASGSNEQF
TRBV29-1,TRBJ1-2,SVENYSHLYGYT
TRBV4-2,TRBJ2-7,ASSQDAGSSYEQY
TRBV5-3,TRBJ2-3,AHQEGRRTDTQY
TRBV5-1,TRBJ2-7,ASSLRDGSYEQY
TRBV6-5,TRBJ2-1,ASRTGGLYNEQF
TRBV10-3,TRBJ1-5,AISGGSPNQPQH
TRBV2,TRBJ2-6,ASSSVGGGANVLT
TRBV6-6,TRBJ2-3,ASSYRGSTDTQY
TRBV18,TRBJ1-5,ASSPKAGGGNQPQH
TRBV7-2,TRBJ2-7,ASGLQGVPYEQY
TRBV30,TRBJ1-5,AWTGHSNQPQH
TRBV16,TRBJ1-2,ASSPGGTANYGYT